The sequence of this T cell receptor (beta chain) was determined in a study of shared clonotypes between healthy human individuals. CDR1 LGHNA and CDR2 YSLEER come from the germline V gene. Trimming removed 5 bases from V and 3 bases from J; junction bases left unmatched: 2. The CDR3 has 13 residues. Here immunoSEQ multiplex PCR was the method, and the copy in TCRdb shows in-frame clones only, minus some. The table has 650,000 to 800,000 clones, approximately 90% seen once; the top ten hold about 24%. The naive CD8 fraction comprised CD45RO-negative cells positively selected for CCR7 and excluded terminally differentiated effector memory CD45RA+ cells.

The source is a man aged 30 to 45 in good health. J is TRBJ2-7 and V is TRBV4-3; TRBD1 agrees at 9 bases. Sequenced material: naive CD8+ T cells sorted from blood. CDR3 coding DNA: TGCGCCAGCAGCGGGGGACAGGGCTACGAGCAGTACTTC. It is translated as CASSGGQGYEQYF.